These 2 T cell receptor beta chains were sequenced from one sample in a study of blood T cells in healthy people across ages. Together with a sample-barcoded 5' primer, a J-beta primer mix was included in a second PCR lasting roughly 6 to 12 cycles. TCRdb re-derived calls from the 5' RACE reads in MiXCR, one entry per CDR3 protein. The sample holds some 940,000 distinct CDR3 sequences, 29% seen once. The sample also formed part of further work on T cells of mothers and their children.

The sequenced material came from blood. The receptors were sampled from a woman in her thirties or forties in good health.

J is TRBJ2-7 and V is TRBV10-3; tentatively, D is TRBD2 (5 bases). The ends were cut back, 6 bases at V and 3 bases at J, with 12 bases in the middle. Germline V gene data show CDR1 as ENHRY and CDR2 as SYGVKD. The CDR3 runs 13 residues. The CDR3 DNA reads TGTGCCATCAGCCAAGGGAGCCTCTACGAGCAGTACTTC. Translating it yields CAISQGSLYEQYF.

The V call is TRBV20-1, the J call TRBJ2-4; D is perhaps TRBD2 (6 bases). The CDR3 totals 15 residues. Germline CDR1 and CDR2: DFQATT and SNEGSKA (reference sequence). V dropped 0 bases and J dropped 3 bases, with 12 bases sitting between them. CDR3 nucleotides: TGCAGTGCTAGAGATTGGCCGGAGGGCAAAAACATTCAGTACTTC. Amino acids: CSARDWPEGKNIQYF.